This record looks at one TCR beta chain sequence and its context. The data are from a study of cytomegalovirus exposure and HLA in healthy donors. CDR1 is SGHRS and CDR2 is YFSETQ in the germline V gene. J lost 4 bases, V lost 2 bases, and 5 bases had no gene match. This CDR3 has 15 amino acids. PCR employed 60 Vbeta and 13 Jbeta primers. Here immunoSEQ multiplex PCR was the method, and the copy in TCRdb shows in-frame clones only, minus some. The sample carries around 170,000 clones, roughly 80% recorded once. This receptor was obtained from a woman under 30 in good health and CMV-seronegative. Sequenced material: PBMCs. The J gene is TRBJ2-3, the V gene TRBV5-1; 9 bases fit TRBD2. The DNA for the CDR3 is TGCGCCAGCAGCTTATTAGCGGGGGTTTCAGATACGCAGTATTTT. This codes for CASSLLAGVSDTQYF. The whole variable domain, filled in from reference TRBV5-1 and TRBJ2-3, reads KAGVTQTPRYLIKTRGQQVTLSCSPISGHRSVSWYQQTPGQGLQFLFEYFSETQRNKGNFPGRFSGRQFSNSRSEMNVSTLELGDSALYLCASSLLAGVSDTQYFGPGTRLTVL.